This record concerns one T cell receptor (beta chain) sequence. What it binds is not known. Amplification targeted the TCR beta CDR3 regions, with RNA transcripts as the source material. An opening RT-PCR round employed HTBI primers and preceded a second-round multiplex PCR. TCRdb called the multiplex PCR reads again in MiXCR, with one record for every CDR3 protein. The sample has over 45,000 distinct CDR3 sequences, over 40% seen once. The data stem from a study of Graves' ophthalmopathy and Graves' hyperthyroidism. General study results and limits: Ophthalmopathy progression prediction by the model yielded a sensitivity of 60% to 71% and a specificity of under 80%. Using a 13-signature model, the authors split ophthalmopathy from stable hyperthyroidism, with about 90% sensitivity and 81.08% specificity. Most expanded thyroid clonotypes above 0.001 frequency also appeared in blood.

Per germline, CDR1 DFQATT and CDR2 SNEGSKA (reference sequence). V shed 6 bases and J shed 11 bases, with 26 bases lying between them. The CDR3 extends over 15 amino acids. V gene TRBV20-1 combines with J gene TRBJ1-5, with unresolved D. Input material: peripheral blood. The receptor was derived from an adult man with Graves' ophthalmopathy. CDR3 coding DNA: TGCAGTGCGATTGGACTAGCGGGCGGTAAAGAGACCCAGCATTTT. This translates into CSAIGLAGGKETQHF.